The sequence of this TCR beta chain was determined in a study of T cells after yellow fever vaccination. Study summary: Preparing low-cell-number fractions relied on SMART-Seq v4 Ultra Low Input.

Findings and limits, study-wide: A weaker secondary response peaked on day 5, the primary on day 15. The study noted that FACS-sorted repertoires could contain abundant clonotypes contaminating from the bulk population.

A note on this clonotype: The antigen is not known. At one end the junction does not follow the germline gene, possibly because of a read error.

CDR1 SGHRS and CDR2 YFSETQ come from the germline V gene. CDR3 length equals 13 residues. TCRdb redid the calling of the 5' RACE reads with MiXCR, one entry per CDR3 protein. This table has about 160,000 distinct CDR3 sequences, 5.5% to 7.5% appearing once. This receptor was identified in a man younger than 30 who received the YFV17D yellow fever vaccine. This sequence joins TRBV5-1 and TRBJ2-3; D remains unclear. The input for sequencing was CD4+ T cells sorted from PBMCs, taken 4 to 6 days after the first yellow fever vaccination. The CDR3 bases are TGCGCCAGCAGCAGTCCATCCACATATACGCAGTATTTT. Residues: CASSSPSTYTQYF.